A selection of T cell receptor beta chains follows, all from one sample in a study of blood T cell repertoires in COVID-19. Some clones are missing from TCRdb's copy, which holds only in-frame ones; the method was immunoSEQ multiplex PCR. The sample includes about 120,000 clones, 65% to 85% of them seen just once. The sequenced sample consisted of peripheral blood. These receptors were taken from a man over 45 with acute or convalescent COVID-19. Both conserved end residues are part of each CDR3. The D gene is left open where the match is weak. Expanded clones are given a class, and other clones once, few, many or no size at all.

>TRBV3-1/TRBV3-2|TRBJ2-7|NA|NA
TGTGCCAGCAGCCCCGCCGGGGGAAGAGGGGAGCAGTACTTC
CASSPAGGRGEQYF
>TRBV6-1|TRBJ1-3|NA|NA
TGTGCCAGCAGTGAGGGGACTATCGGAAACACCATATATTTT
CASSEGTIGNTIYF
>TRBV28|TRBJ2-7|TRBD1|NA
TGTGCCAGCAGTGGACAGGACGGGTCCTACGAGCAGTACTTC
CASSGQDGSYEQYF
>TRBV5-1|TRBJ1-2|NA|few
TGCGCCAGCAGCTATCGGGGGGCGTTATCGACCGACGGCTACACCTTC
CASSYRGALSTDGYTF
>TRBV18|TRBJ1-5|NA|NA
TGTGCCAGCTCACCACGCGGGGATACTCAGCCCCAGCATTTT
CASSPRGDTQPQHF
>TRBV7-3|TRBJ2-5|TRBD2|NA
TGTGCCAGCAGCTTAACTAGCGGGGCTCAAGAGACCCAGTACTTC
CASSLTSGAQETQYF
>TRBV2|TRBJ2-7|NA|NA
TGTGCCAGCAGCGCGACACCATCCTACGAGCAGTACTTC
CASSATPSYEQYF
>TRBV7-2|TRBJ2-7|NA|few
TGTGCCAGCAGCGCTCCGGGACGGAGGGTCTACGAGCAGTACTTC
CASSAPGRRVYEQYF
>TRBV13|TRBJ2-1|NA|NA
TGTGCCAGCAGCCAGCTAAGACAGACTTCTAATGAGCAGTTCTTC
CASSQLRQTSNEQFF
>TRBV5-4|TRBJ1-1|NA|NA
TGTGCCAGCAGCTTGGGACAGAACATGAACACTGAAGCTTTCTTT
CASSLGQNMNTEAFF
>TRBV24-1|TRBJ2-5|TRBD1|NA
TGTGCCACCAGCACACAGGGGGCTCCAGAGACCCAGTACTTC
CATSTQGAPETQYF
>TRBV21-1|TRBJ1-1|NA|NA
TGTGCCAGCAGCGCCGAGGGGACAGGGGTGCCTCAGGCTTTCTTT
CASSAEGTGVPQAFF
>TRBV5-4|TRBJ2-3|TRBD2|NA
TGTGCCAGCAGCAAATTAGCGGGGTACACAGATACGCAGTATTTT
CASSKLAGYTDTQYF
>TRBV5-6|TRBJ1-1|TRBD1|few
TGTGCCAGCAGCCAGGGGACAGGGGCGTATGAAGCTTTCTTT
CASSQGTGAYEAFF
>TRBV7-2|TRBJ1-5|NA|NA
TGTGCCAGCAGCTCCACTTCAGGGTATAGCAATCAGCCCCAGCATTTT
CASSSTSGYSNQPQHF
>TRBV4-1|TRBJ1-3|TRBD1|once
TGCGCCAGCAGCCAAAGGACAGGGTCCGGAAACACCATATATTTT
CASSQRTGSGNTIYF
>TRBV7-3|TRBJ1-2|TRBD1|once
TGTGCCAGCAGCTCGGACAGGGGTGGCTACACCTTC
CASSSDRGGYTF
>TRBV2|TRBJ1-2|NA|NA
TGTGCCAGCAGTGTAACAGGGACATATGGCTACACCTTC
CASSVTGTYGYTF